This T cell receptor (beta chain) was sequenced for a study of blood T cell repertoires in COVID-19 (dated by TCRdb to about 2020). As for the study more broadly: Samples from collaborators originated in the United States, Italy and Spain and spanned both the acute and convalescent phases of COVID-19. The material from the prospective study consisted of cDNA or gDNA derived from T cells, B-cell-depleted T cells, or PBMCs. Subjects who had been exposed to COVID-19, were actively infected with it, or had recovered from it provided the deeply sampled blood TCRbeta repertoires that made up the dataset. A freely available public database, intended as a resource for researchers studying the immune response to SARS-CoV-2, is where the repertoires were released. Samples were obtained from the ongoing ImmuneRACE study (first 160 participants) and from 1,254 subjects provided by 6 global collaborators. Nearly every sample came with metadata listing a de-identified subject ID, COVID-19 status, age in years and sex. Where available, HLA class I and class II types were obtained from metadata supplied by the sample provider rather than from assay-based typing. Findings and caveats that apply to the study as a whole: How much clinical and demographic metadata was included differed by source and by participant, and the metadata was provided uncurated.

To note about this clone: Its target antigen remains unknown. One base away there is no much larger clone; base qualities are not given.

TCRbeta CDR3 regions were amplified from genomic DNA by means of the immunoSEQ Assay, a bias-controlled multiplex PCR. The source study handled its data this way. The number of nucleated cells in each sample was estimated from the amplification of reference gene primers within the assay. Sequence reads were collapsed and filtered to measure the absolute abundance of every unique TCRbeta CDR3 rearrangement. For each sample, productive Simpson clonality was calculated as the square root of Simpson's diversity index across productive rearrangements. In its TCRdb copy, this immuneACCESS table keeps in-frame sequences only and misses some clones. Where compared with another copy, unresolved V genes explain less than half of these, and the others have no known cause. The D gene and trimming were derived from the DNA, and the V and J assignments and clone size from that table. Within this sample are fewer than 200,000 clones, with 80% to 95% of them counted one time only. The ten most abundant clones make up nearly 0.55% of the sample.

The collaborating institutions used their own protocols to collect whole blood in K2EDTA tubes. For TCRbeta analysis, collaborator samples were shipped as frozen whole blood, as isolated PBMCs, or as DNA extracted from either sample type. This receptor was identified in a man in his fifties with acute or convalescent COVID-19. The sample was peripheral blood.

The sequenced DNA: TGTGCCAGCAGACAGGGACCGAGCTCCTACAATGAGCAGTTCTTC. It translates to CASRQGPSSYNEQFF. The chain was built from TRBV27 and TRBJ2-1; the D gene is perhaps TRBD1, from 6 matching bases. Its CDR3 holds 15 amino acids, cysteine through phenylalanine. Only the CDR3 region is kept as DNA, spanning 45 bases read in frame from base 1. CDR1 MNHEY and CDR2 SMNVEV are derived from the germline V gene (reference sequence). The germline ends are 12 bases apart after V is trimmed by 6 bases and J by 0 bases.